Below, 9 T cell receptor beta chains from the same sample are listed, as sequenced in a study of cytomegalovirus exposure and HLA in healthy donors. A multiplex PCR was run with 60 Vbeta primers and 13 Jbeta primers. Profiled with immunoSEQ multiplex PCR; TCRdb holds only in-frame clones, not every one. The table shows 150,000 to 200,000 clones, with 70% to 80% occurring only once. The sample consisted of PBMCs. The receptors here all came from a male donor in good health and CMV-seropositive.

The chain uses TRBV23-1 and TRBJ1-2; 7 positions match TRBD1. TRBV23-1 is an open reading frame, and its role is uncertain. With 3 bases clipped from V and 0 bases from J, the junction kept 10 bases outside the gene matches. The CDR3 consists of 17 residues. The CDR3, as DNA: TGCGCCAGCAGTCAGGGACAGAAAGAACGCTCTAACTATGGCTACACCTTC. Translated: CASSQGQKERSNYGYTF.

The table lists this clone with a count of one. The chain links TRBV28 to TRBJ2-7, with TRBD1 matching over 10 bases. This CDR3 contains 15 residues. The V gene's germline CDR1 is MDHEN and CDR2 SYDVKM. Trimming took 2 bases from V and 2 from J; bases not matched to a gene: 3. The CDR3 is CASSLRTGGAYEQYF. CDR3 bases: TGTGCCAGCAGTTTAAGGACAGGGGGTGCCTACGAGCAGTACTTC.

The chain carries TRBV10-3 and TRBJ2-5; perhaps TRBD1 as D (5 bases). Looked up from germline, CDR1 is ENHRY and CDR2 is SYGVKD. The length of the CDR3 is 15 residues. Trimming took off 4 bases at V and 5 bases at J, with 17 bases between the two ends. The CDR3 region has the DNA TGTGCCATCAGTGGAGGAAGGGGCCTGGGTGAGACCCAGTACTTC. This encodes CAISGGRGLGETQYF.

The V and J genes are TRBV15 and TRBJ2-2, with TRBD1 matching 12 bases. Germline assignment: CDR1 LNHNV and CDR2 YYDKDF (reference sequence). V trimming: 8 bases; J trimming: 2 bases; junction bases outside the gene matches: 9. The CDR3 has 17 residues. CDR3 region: CATDPGTGGINTGELFF. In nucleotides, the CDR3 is TGTGCCACCGATCCCGGGACAGGGGGCATTAACACCGGGGAGCTGTTTTTT.

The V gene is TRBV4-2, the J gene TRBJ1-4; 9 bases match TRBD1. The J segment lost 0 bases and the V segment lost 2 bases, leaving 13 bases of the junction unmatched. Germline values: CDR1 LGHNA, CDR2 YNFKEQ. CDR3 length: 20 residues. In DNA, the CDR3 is TGTGCCAGCAGCCAAAGCACGGGGACAGGGACCCTCGCAACTAATGAAAAACTGTTTTTT. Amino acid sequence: CASSQSTGTGTLATNEKLFF.

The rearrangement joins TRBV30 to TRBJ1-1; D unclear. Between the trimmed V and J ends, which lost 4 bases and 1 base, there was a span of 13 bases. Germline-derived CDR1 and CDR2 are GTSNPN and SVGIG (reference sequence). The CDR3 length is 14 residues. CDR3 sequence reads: CAWTPRTANTEAFF. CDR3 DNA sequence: TGTGCCTGGACTCCGCGCACAGCGAACACTGAAGCTTTCTTT.

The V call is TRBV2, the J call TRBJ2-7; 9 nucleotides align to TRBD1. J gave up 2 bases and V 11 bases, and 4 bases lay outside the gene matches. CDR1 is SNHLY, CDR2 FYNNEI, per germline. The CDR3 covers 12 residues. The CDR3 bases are TGTGCCGGGGGGACAGGGACCTACGAGCAGTACTTC. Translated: CAGGTGTYEQYF.

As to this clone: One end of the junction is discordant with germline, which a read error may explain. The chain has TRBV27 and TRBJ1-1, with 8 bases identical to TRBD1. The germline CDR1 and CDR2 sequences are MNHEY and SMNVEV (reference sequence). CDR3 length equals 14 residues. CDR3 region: CTSSFHTGGTEAFF. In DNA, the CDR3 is TGTACCAGCAGTTTTCACACAGGGGGCACTGAAGCTTTCTTT.

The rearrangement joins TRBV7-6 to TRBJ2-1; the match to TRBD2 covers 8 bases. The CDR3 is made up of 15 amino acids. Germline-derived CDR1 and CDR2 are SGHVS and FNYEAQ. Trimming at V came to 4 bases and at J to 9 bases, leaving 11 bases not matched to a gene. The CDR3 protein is CASSSNPGGRSEQFF. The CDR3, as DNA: TGTGCCAGCAGCTCTAACCCGGGAGGGCGGAGTGAGCAGTTCTTC.